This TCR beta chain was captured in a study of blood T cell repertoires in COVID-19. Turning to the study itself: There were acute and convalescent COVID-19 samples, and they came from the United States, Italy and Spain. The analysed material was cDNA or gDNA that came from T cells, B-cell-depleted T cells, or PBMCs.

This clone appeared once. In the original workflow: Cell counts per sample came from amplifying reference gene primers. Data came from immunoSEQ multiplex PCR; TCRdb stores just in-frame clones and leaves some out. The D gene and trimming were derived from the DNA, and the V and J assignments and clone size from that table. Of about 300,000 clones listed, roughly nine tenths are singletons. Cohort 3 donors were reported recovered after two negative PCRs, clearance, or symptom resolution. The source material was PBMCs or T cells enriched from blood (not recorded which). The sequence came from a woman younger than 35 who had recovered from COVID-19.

In DNA form, the CDR3 reads TGTGCCAGCAGCCTACCGGGACAGGGGGCAAGGAATGAAAAACTGTTTTTT. This translates into CASSLPGQGARNEKLFF. J is TRBJ1-4 and V is TRBV7-2, with 12 bases that match TRBD1. J lost 5 bases, V lost 5 bases, and 9 bases had no gene match. The CDR3 runs 17 residues. Germline CDR1 SGHTA, CDR2 FQGNSA.